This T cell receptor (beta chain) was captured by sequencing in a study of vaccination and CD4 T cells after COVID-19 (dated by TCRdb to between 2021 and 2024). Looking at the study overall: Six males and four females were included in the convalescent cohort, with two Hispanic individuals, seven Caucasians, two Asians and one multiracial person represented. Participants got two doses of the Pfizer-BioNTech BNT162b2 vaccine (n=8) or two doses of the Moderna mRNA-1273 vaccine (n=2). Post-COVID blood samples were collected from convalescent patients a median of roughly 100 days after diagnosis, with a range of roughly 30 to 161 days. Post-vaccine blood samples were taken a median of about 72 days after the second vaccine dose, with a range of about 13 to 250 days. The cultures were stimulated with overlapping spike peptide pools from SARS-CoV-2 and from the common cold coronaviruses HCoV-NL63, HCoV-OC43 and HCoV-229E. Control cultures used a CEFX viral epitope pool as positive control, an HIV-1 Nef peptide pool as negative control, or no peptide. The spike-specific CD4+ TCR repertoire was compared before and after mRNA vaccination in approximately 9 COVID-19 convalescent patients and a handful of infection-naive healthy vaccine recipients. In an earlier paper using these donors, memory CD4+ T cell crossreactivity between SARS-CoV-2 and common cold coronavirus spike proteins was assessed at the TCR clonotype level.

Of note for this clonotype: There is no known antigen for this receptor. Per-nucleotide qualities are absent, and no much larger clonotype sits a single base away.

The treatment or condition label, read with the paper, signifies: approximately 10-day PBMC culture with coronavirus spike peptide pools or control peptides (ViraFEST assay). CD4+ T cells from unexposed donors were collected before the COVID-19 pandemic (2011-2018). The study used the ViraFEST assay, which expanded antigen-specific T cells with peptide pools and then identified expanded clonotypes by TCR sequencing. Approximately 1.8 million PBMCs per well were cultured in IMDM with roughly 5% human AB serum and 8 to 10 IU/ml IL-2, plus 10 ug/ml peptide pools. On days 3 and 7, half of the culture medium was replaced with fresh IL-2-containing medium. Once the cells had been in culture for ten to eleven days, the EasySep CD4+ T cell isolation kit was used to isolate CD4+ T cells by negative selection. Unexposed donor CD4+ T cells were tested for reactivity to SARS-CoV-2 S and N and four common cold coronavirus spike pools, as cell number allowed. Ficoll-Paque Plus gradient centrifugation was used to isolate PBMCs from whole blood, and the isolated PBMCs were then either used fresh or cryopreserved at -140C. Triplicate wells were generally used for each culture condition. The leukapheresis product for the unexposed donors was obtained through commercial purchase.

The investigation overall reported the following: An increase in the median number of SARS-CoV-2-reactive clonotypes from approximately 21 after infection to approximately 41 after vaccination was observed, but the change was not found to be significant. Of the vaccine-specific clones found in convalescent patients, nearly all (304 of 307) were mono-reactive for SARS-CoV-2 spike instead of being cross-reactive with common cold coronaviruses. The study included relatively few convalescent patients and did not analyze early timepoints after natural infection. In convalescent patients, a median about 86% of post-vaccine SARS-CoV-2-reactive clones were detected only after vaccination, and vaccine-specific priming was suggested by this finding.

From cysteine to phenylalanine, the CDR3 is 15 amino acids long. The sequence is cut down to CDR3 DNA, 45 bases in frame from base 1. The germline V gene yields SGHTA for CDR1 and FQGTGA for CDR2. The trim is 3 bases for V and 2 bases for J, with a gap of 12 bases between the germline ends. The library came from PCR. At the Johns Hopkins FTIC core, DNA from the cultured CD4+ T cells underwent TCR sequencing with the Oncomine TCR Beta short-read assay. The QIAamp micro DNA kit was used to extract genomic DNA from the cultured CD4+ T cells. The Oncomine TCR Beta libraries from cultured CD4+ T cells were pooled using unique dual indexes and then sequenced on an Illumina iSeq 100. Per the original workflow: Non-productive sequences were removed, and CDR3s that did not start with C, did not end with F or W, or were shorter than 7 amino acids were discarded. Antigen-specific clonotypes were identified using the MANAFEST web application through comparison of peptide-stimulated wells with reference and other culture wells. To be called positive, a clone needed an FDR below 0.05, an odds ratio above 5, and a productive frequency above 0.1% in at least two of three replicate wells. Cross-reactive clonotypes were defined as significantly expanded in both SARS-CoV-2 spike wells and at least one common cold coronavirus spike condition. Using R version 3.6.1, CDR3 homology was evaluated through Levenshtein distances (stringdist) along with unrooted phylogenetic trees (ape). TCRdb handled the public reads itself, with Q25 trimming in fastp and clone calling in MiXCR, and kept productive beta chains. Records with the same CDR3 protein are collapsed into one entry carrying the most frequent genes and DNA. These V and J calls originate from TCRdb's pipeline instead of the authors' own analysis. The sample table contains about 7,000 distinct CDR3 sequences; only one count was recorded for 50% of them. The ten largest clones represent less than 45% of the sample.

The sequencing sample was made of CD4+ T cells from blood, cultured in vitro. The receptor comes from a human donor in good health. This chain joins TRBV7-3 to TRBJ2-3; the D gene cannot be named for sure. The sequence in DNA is TGTGCCAGCAGCTTGGCGAGACTTTACACAGATACGCAGTATTTT. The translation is CASSLARLYTDTQYF.